This TCR beta chain comes out of a study of blood T cell repertoires in COVID-19. Only in-frame clones appear in the TCRdb table, and some are missing; sequencing was by immunoSEQ multiplex PCR. The repertoire consists of about 210,000 clones, with roughly 85% occurring once and the leading ten covering 2% to 3%. The CDR3 contains 17 residues. Unmatched junction bases numbered 12, after V lost 4 bases and J lost 2 bases. CDR1 and CDR2 from the germline V gene are SGDLS and YYNGEE. The sequenced sample was peripheral blood. This sequence originates from a woman aged 70-85 years with COVID-19, enrolled during active disease. The J gene is TRBJ2-3, the V gene TRBV9; 8 bases agree with TRBD2. CDR3 in DNA: TGTGCCAGCAGCCGACCCGGACTAGCTGGTCTCACAGATACGCAGTATTTT. This codes for CASSRPGLAGLTDTQYF. The variable domain in full, with the rest retrieved from reference TRBV9 and TRBJ2-3, is DSGVTQTPKHLITATGQRVTLRCSPRSGDLSVYWYQQSLDQGLQFLIQYYNGEERAKGNILERFSAQQFPDLHSELNLSSLELGDSALYFCASSRPGLAGLTDTQYFGPGTRLTVL.